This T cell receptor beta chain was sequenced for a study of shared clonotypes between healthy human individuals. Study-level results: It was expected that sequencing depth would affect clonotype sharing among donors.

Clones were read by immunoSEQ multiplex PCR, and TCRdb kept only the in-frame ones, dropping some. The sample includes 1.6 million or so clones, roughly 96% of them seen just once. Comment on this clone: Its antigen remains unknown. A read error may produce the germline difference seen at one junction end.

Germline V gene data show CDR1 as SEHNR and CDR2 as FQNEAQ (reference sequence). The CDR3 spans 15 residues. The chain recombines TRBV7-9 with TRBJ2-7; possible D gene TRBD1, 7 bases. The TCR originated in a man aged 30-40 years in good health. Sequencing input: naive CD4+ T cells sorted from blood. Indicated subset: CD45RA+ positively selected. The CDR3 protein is CASSLEQGGSFEQYF. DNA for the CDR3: TGTGCCAGCAGCTTGGAGCAGGGGGGATCCTTCGAGCAGTACTTC. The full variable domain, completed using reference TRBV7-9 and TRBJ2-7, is DTGVSQNPRHKITKRGQNVTFRCDPISEHNRLYWYRQTLGQGPEFLTYFQNEAQLEKSRLLSDRFSAERPKGSFSTLEIQRTEQGDSAMYLCASSLEQGGSFEQYFGPGTRLTVT.